One TCR beta chain is described in this entry. Its antigen is unidentified. V lost 4 bases, J lost 4 bases, and 10 bases lay in between. Per germline, CDR1 SGDLS and CDR2 YYNGEE. The length of the CDR3 is 13 residues. This entry is derived from a study of T-cell memory formation after mild COVID-19. Broader study findings: Largely, contracting CD4+ clones fell within CM and EM, and contracting CD8+ clones within EMRA. Prior to infection, memory already included some responding clones, suggesting cross-reactive memory joined.

TCRdb ran MiXCR on the 5' RACE reads and lists one entry per CDR3 protein. The table records approximately 350,000 distinct CDR3 sequences, 25% to 30% of them present only once. The J gene is TRBJ2-3, the V gene TRBV9; a possible D gene is TRBD2 (6 bases). The source of this sequence is an adult woman who had mild COVID-19 (a few samples of this study predate the infection). Cell type and time point are not known. The sequenced sample was PBMCs or a T cell subset sorted from them (not recorded which). DNA for the CDR3: TGTGCCAGCAGCACTGGAGGGCCAGATACGCAGTATTTT. Translated: CASSTGGPDTQYF.